This TCR beta chain was identified during a study of OX40 agonist ivuxolimab in advanced cancers. About the research overall: Those treated in dose escalation had hepatocellular carcinoma, melanoma, renal cell cancer or head and neck cancer.

The V gene lost 1 base and the J gene lost 2 bases, with 11 bases spanning the gap. Per the germline V gene, CDR1 is SQVTM and CDR2 is ANQGSEA. The CDR3 sequence is 14 residues long. Only in-frame clones appear in the TCRdb table, and some are missing; sequencing was by immunoSEQ multiplex PCR. Of 40,000 to 60,000 clones in the sample, around 86% were seen once. This chain connects TRBV29-1 to TRBJ2-5; D tentatively reads TRBD1 or TRBD2 (5 bases each). The material sequenced was CD4+ or CD8+ T cells sorted from blood, taken in a trial of the OX40 agonist ivuxolimab. The TCR was taken from an adult with an advanced solid tumor such as melanoma, head and neck, liver or kidney cancer. In DNA form, the CDR3 reads TGCAGCGTTGAAGGAGGGGACCCGCAAGAGACCCAGTACTTC. It encodes CSVEGGDPQETQYF. Using reference TRBV29-1 and TRBJ2-5 for the parts outside the CDR3, the full variable domain is SAVISQKPSRDICQRGTSLTIQCQVDSQVTMMFWYRQQPGQSLTLIATANQGSEATYESGFVIDKFPISRPNLTFSTLTVSNMSPEDSSIYLCSVEGGDPQETQYFGPGTRLLVL.